The 29 T cell receptor beta chains below come from one sample, sequenced in a study of OX40 agonist ivuxolimab in advanced cancers. Libraries were built with the immunoSEQ multiplex PCR assay. TCRdb mirrors the immuneACCESS table, restricted to in-frame sequences. Some clones are absent from its copies; in checked studies, under half trace to an unresolved V gene, and the reason for the others is unknown. The sample data list roughly 66,000 clones, and over 80% of these were observed just once. Under 2.5% of the sample lies in the top ten. The sample was CD4+ or CD8+ T cells sorted from blood, taken in a trial of the OX40 agonist ivuxolimab. These receptors were collected from an adult with an advanced solid tumor such as melanoma, head and neck, liver or kidney cancer.

The V and J genes are TRBV5-1 and TRBJ2-7; no firm D call. Germline-derived CDR1 and CDR2 are SGHRS and YFSETQ. Trimming cost V 2 bases and J 5 bases, with 17 bases left between them. The CDR3 extends over 15 amino acids. CDR3 amino acids: CASSFIRREEDEQYF. DNA for the CDR3: TGCGCCAGCAGCTTTATAAGACGAGAGGAAGACGAGCAGTACTTC. Together with reference TRBV5-1 and TRBJ2-7, the CDR3 gives the full variable domain: KAGVTQTPRYLIKTRGQQVTLSCSPISGHRSVSWYQQTPGQGLQFLFEYFSETQRNKGNFPGRFSGRQFSNSRSEMNVSTLELGDSALYLCASSFIRREEDEQYFGPGTRLTVT.

V usage is TRBV2 and J usage is TRBJ1-2, with 9 bases fitting TRBD1. Trimming cost V 6 bases and J 5 bases; bases outside gene matches: 4. This CDR3 comprises 13 residues. Germline CDR1 reads SNHLY; CDR2 reads FYNNEI. CDR3 nucleotides: TGTGCCAGCAGCGCGGGACAGGGATATGGCTACACCTTC. Amino acid sequence: CASSAGQGYGYTF.

V and J are TRBV5-1 and TRBJ1-1; the match to TRBD1 covers 8 bases. Germline-derived CDR1 and CDR2 are SGHRS and YFSETQ. The V segment lost 2 bases and the J segment 0 bases; nucleotides outside the gene matches: 3. This CDR3 spans 15 amino acids. CDR3 in DNA: TGCGCCAGCAGCTTTACAGGGGGTATGAACACTGAAGCTTTCTTT. This translates into CASSFTGGMNTEAFF.

The rearrangement links TRBV5-1 to TRBJ2-5; D unclear. Trimming stripped 0 bases from V and 5 bases from J, with 20 bases between. Germline-derived CDR1 and CDR2 are SGHRS and YFSETQ. This CDR3 is 17 amino acids long. The CDR3 DNA follows: TGCGCCAGCAGCTTGGAGGGTGGGGTTGGGTCCGGTGAGACCCAGTACTTC. Translation gives CASSLEGGVGSGETQYF.

This clone came up once. This rearrangement joins TRBV2 to TRBJ2-1, with 15 bases lining up with TRBD2. CDR1 SNHLY and CDR2 FYNNEI come from the germline V gene. V lost 10 bases, J lost 6 bases, and 19 bases stayed unmatched. The CDR3 sequence is 19 residues long. CDR3 amino acids: CAKRGEQGTSGRLSNEQFF. The CDR3 region has the DNA TGTGCCAAGCGAGGGGAACAGGGGACTAGCGGGAGGTTAAGCAATGAGCAGTTCTTC.

This clone turned up a few times. V usage is TRBV27 and J usage is TRBJ2-3; no clear D. Looked up from germline, CDR1 is MNHEY and CDR2 is SMNVEV (reference sequence). Trimming pared 4 bases from V and 2 bases from J, leaving 4 bases between. CDR3 length: 12 residues. This CDR3 reads CASSSHTDTQYF. The CDR3 DNA is TGTGCCAGCAGTTCGCACACAGATACGCAGTATTTT.

V is TRBV6-5 and J is TRBJ2-7; TRBD2 matches at 14 bases. CDR3 length equals 16 residues. The J segment lost 5 bases and the V segment lost 3 bases, leaving 6 bases of the junction unmatched. The germline gives CDR1 MNHEY, CDR2 SVGAGI. CDR3 protein: CASSYGLAGGEDEQYF. The DNA for the CDR3 is TGTGCCAGCAGTTATGGACTAGCGGGAGGAGAGGACGAGCAGTACTTC.

The chain has TRBV11-3 and TRBJ1-3, with D hard to call. V was shortened by 6 bases and J by 8 bases, with 11 bases between the two germline ends. This CDR3 comprises 12 residues. From germline, CDR1 is SGHNT and CDR2 YENEEA. Here the CDR3 DNA reads TGTGCCAGCAGTGCTCCCGGTGACACCATATATTTT. Translated, it gives CASSAPGDTIYF. The full variable domain, completed using reference TRBV11-3 and TRBJ1-3, is EAGVVQSPRYKIIEKKQPVAFWCNPISGHNTLYWYLQNLGQGPELLIRYENEEAVDDSQLPKDRFSAERLKGVDSTLKIQPAELGDSAVYLCASSAPGDTIYFGEGSWLTVV.

The V call is TRBV19, the J call TRBJ2-1, with D perhaps TRBD2 (8 bases). The CDR3 covers 20 residues. CDR1 and CDR2 from the germline V gene are LNHDA and SQIVND (reference sequence). The V end lost 5 bases, the J end lost 4 bases, and 30 bases lay between the germline ends. The CDR3 loop reads CASSQRQGRSSGSRYNEQFF. CDR3 coding DNA: TGTGCCAGTAGTCAAAGACAGGGTCGGTCGAGCGGGAGTCGATACAATGAGCAGTTCTTC.

The V gene is TRBV10-3, the J gene TRBJ2-1; D may be TRBD2 (6 bases). V lost 3 bases and J lost 5, with 14 bases in between. Germline values: CDR1 ENHRY, CDR2 SYGVKD. This CDR3 region has 15 residues. The CDR3 sequence is CAISERGIADNEQFF. DNA for the CDR3: TGTGCCATCAGTGAACGGGGGATTGCCGACAATGAGCAGTTCTTC.

This chain connects TRBV9 to TRBJ2-5, with TRBD2 identical over 11 bases. V lost 3 bases and J lost 5; bases outside the gene matches: 15. The CDR3 loop spans 18 amino acids. Germline V gene sequence: CDR1 SGDLS, CDR2 YYNGEE. CDR3 in DNA: TGTGCCAGCAGCGAAGGGGCGACTAGCGGGATTTGGGGGGAGACCCAGTACTTC. This sequence encodes CASSEGATSGIWGETQYF.

J is TRBJ2-1 and V is TRBV7-2, with TRBD2 identical over 8 bases. The germline V gene has CDR1 SGHTA and CDR2 FQGNSA. Unmatched junction bases numbered 8, after V lost 5 bases and J lost 5 bases. This CDR3 comprises 15 residues. As DNA, the CDR3 is TGTGCCAGCAGCGAGCAAGCGGGAGTTCACAATGAGCAGTTCTTC. Protein product: CASSEQAGVHNEQFF.

V is TRBV5-1 and J is TRBJ1-3; TRBD1 matches 8 bases. This CDR3 has 16 amino acids. Germline V gene data show CDR1 as SGHRS and CDR2 as YFSETQ. V lost 4 bases, J lost 0 bases, and 6 bases stayed unmatched. The CDR3 DNA reads as TGCGCCAGCAGCGCCGACAGGGGAAGCTCTGGAAACACCATATATTTT. Translation gives CASSADRGSSGNTIYF.

J is TRBJ2-5 and V is TRBV5-1; D may be TRBD2 (6 bases). CDR1 is SGHRS, CDR2 YFSETQ, per germline. V was trimmed by 1 base and J by 9 bases, leaving 19 bases between them. This CDR3 spans 15 amino acids. CDR3: CASSLLSDWEAAQYF. The CDR3 nucleotides are TGCGCCAGCAGCTTGCTATCGGACTGGGAGGCGGCCCAGTACTTC.

V gene TRBV5-6 combines with J gene TRBJ2-7; 10 positions agree with TRBD1. Unmatched junction bases numbered 10, after V lost 4 bases and J lost 6 bases. Looked up from germline, CDR1 is SGHDT and CDR2 is YYEEEE. The CDR3 contains 15 residues. CDR3 region: CASSPGPTGGGEQYF. CDR3 DNA: TGTGCCAGCAGCCCCGGCCCGACAGGGGGCGGCGAGCAGTACTTC.

The V call is TRBV19, the J call TRBJ2-1; TRBD2 matches at 9 bases. Looked up from germline, CDR1 is LNHDA and CDR2 is SQIVND (reference sequence). The CDR3 covers 14 residues. V shed 7 bases and J 9 bases; nucleotides not matched to a gene: 10. The CDR3 spells CASIAPSGTREQFF. CDR3 sequence (DNA): TGTGCCAGTATAGCTCCTAGCGGGACTCGTGAGCAGTTCTTC.

This chain joins TRBV7-2 and TRBJ1-5; no definite D call. Germline V gene lookup returns CDR1 SGHTA and CDR2 FQGNSA. CDR3 length: 13 amino acids. V was clipped by 7 bases and J by 2 bases, with 9 bases between them. CDR3 DNA sequence: TGTGCCAGCAAAGACACGGGCAATCAGCCCCAGCATTTT. Residues: CASKDTGNQPQHF. The full variable domain, rest sourced from reference TRBV7-2 and TRBJ1-5, is GAGVSQSPSNKVTEKGKDVELRCDPISGHTALYWYRQSLGQGLEFLIYFQGNSAPDKSGLPSDRFSAERTGGSVSTLTIQRTQQEDSAVYLCASKDTGNQPQHFGDGTRLSIL.

The CDR3 loop reads CASSIDTRAYYGYTF. DNA for the CDR3: TGTGCCAGTAGTATAGACACCCGGGCCTACTATGGCTACACCTTC. The chain joins TRBV19 to TRBJ1-2, with unresolved D. The germline V gene has CDR1 LNHDA and CDR2 SQIVND (reference sequence). This CDR3 contains 15 residues. V lost 0 bases to trimming and J lost 3 bases, with 11 bases between them.

The J gene is TRBJ1-2, the V gene TRBV6-1, with D perhaps TRBD1 (5 bases). The CDR3 extends over 15 amino acids. Trimming pared 8 bases from V and 0 bases from J, leaving 16 bases between. The V gene's germline CDR1 is MNHNS and CDR2 SASEGT. CDR3 DNA: TGTGCCAGCTCAACGGGGCGGGCAGCTAACTATGGCTACACCTTC. As protein: CASSTGRAANYGYTF.

This clone was observed a few times. The chain is built from TRBV7-2 and TRBJ2-7; D not resolved. The V gene lost 1 base and the J gene lost 5 bases, with 6 bases spanning the gap. Germline CDR1 SGHTA, CDR2 FQGNSA. The CDR3 spans 12 residues. CDR3 in amino acids: CASSLVRNEQYF. In nucleotides, the CDR3 is TGTGCCAGCAGCTTAGTAAGAAACGAGCAGTACTTC.

The rearrangement uses TRBV7-9 and TRBJ2-1, with D unresolved. Trimming left V 5 bases short and J 8 bases short, with 7 bases between. The CDR3 covers 11 residues. From germline, CDR1 is SEHNR and CDR2 FQNEAQ (reference sequence). This CDR3 reads CASSPRHEQFF. The CDR3 DNA reads as TGTGCCAGCAGCCCGAGGCATGAGCAGTTCTTC.

This clone was picked up one time. The chain has TRBV21-1 and TRBJ1-3; TRBD1 reflects the table's D call only, with no check against the DNA. TRBV21-1 is deemed a pseudogene. The CDR3 covers 16 residues. CDR3 sequence: CASSKSSGTAGNTIYF. The CDR3 nucleotides read TGTGCCAGCAGCAAATCCTCTGGGACAGCTGGAAACACCATATATTTT.

The table lists this clone with a count of one. The rearrangement uses TRBV2 and TRBJ2-2; possible D gene TRBD1, 5 bases. CDR1 and CDR2 from the germline V gene are SNHLY and FYNNEI. The CDR3 runs 15 residues. V was cut by 3 bases and J by 2 bases, with 10 bases left in between. CDR3 nucleotides: TGTGCCAGCAGTGAGAACAGGAGAAACACCGGGGAGCTGTTTTTT. It specifies CASSENRRNTGELFF.

This chain uses TRBV10-3 with TRBJ2-6; possible D gene TRBD1, 6 bases. V was cut by 9 bases and J by 0 bases, with 15 bases left in between. The CDR3 loop spans 16 amino acids. CDR1 is ENHRY, CDR2 SYGVKD, per germline. The CDR3 spells CAILPGQASGANVLTF. The DNA of the CDR3 is TGTGCCATATTACCGGGACAAGCCTCTGGGGCCAACGTCCTGACTTTC.

The rearrangement uses TRBV29-1 and TRBJ2-5; perhaps TRBD2 as D (5 bases). V was trimmed by 5 bases and J by 0 bases, leaving 7 bases between them. CDR3 size: 12 residues. The V gene's germline CDR1 is SQVTM and CDR2 ANQGSEA. In DNA form, the CDR3 reads TGCAGCGTTACCGGGAACCAAGAGACCCAGTACTTC. This sequence encodes CSVTGNQETQYF.

The V call is TRBV27, the J call TRBJ2-7; 9 nucleotides agree with TRBD2. V lost 1 base, J lost 7 bases, and 11 bases stayed unmatched. The CDR3 consists of 16 residues. Germline-derived CDR1 and CDR2 are MNHEY and SMNVEV (reference sequence). CDR3 DNA sequence: TGTGCCAGCAGTTTATTCTCCCTAGCGGGGACTAAGGAGCAGTACTTC. Protein: CASSLFSLAGTKEQYF.

CDR3 DNA: TGCAGCGTTGAAGATTTAAGGCTAGCGGGAGATCAGTTCTACAATGAGCAGTTCTTC. Translation: CSVEDLRLAGDQFYNEQFF. The chain links TRBV29-1 to TRBJ2-1; 10 bases are a match to TRBD2. Per germline, CDR1 SQVTM and CDR2 ANQGSEA. The CDR3 is 19 residues long. The J segment lost 3 bases and the V segment lost 0 bases, leaving 14 bases of the junction unmatched.

This chain uses TRBV27 with TRBJ1-5, with 8 bases fitting TRBD1. V trimming: 4 bases; J trimming: 5 bases; junction bases outside the gene matches: 19. This CDR3 comprises 19 residues. The germline CDR1 and CDR2 sequences are MNHEY and SMNVEV (reference sequence). In DNA form, the CDR3 reads TGTGCCAGCAGTTCACAAAAACAGGGGGGGCAGGGTATGGATCAGCCCCAGCATTTT. Translating it yields CASSSQKQGGQGMDQPQHF.

The chain recombines TRBV11-3 with TRBJ2-1; D call uncertain. Germline loops: CDR1 SGHNT, CDR2 YENEEA. This CDR3 comprises 15 residues. The V end lost 5 bases, the J end lost 3 bases, and 14 bases lay between the germline ends. This chain's CDR3 is CASSPAPLSYNEQFF. The CDR3 bases are TGTGCCAGCAGCCCAGCTCCCCTGAGCTACAATGAGCAGTTCTTC.